The next 20 T cell receptor beta chains were all read from a single sample in a study of blood T cell repertoires in COVID-19. Profiling relied on immunoSEQ multiplex PCR, and the TCRdb table lists in-frame clones only, not all of them. The sample has 300,000 or so clones, 80% to 95% seen once. The sample comprised PBMCs or T cells enriched from blood (not recorded which). These receptors originate from a woman under 40 who had recovered from COVID-19.

CDR3 bases: TGCGCCAGCACCTTCCTTCAGGGGCAAGAGACCCAGTACTTC. This gives the protein CASTFLQGQETQYF. This sequence joins TRBV10-2 and TRBJ2-5, with a tentative D call TRBD1 (6 bases). This CDR3 is built from 14 residues. Between the trimmed V and J ends, which lost 7 bases and 2 bases, there was a span of 14 bases. CDR1 WSHSY and CDR2 SAAADI come from the germline V gene.

V gene TRBV24-1 combines with J gene TRBJ2-1; 12 bases are a match to TRBD1. CDR1 and CDR2 (germline): KGHDR, SFDVKD. V lost 7 bases to trimming and J lost 5 bases; unmatched junction nucleotides: 11. The CDR3 loop spans 17 amino acids. This chain's CDR3 is CATSSTTGTGGHNEQFF. The CDR3 DNA follows: TGTGCCACCAGCAGCACCACAGGGACAGGGGGCCACAATGAGCAGTTCTTC.

The V and J genes are TRBV14 and TRBJ2-7; 7 nucleotides match TRBD2. This CDR3 is 15 amino acids long. Germline CDR1 is SGHDN and CDR2 is FVKESK. After removal of 4 bases from V and 3 bases from J, the junction contained 9 bases not matched to a gene. The CDR3 region is CASSLNAGVVYEQYF. The CDR3 DNA is TGTGCCAGCAGCCTTAACGCGGGAGTGGTCTACGAGCAGTACTTC.

The gene calls are TRBV21-1 and TRBJ2-7; TRBD2, the table's D call, was not compared with the DNA. TRBV21-1 is a recognized pseudogene. CDR3 length equals 15 residues. CDR3 sequence (DNA): TGTGCCAGCAGCAGGTCTAGCCGCACTGCGTACGAGCAGTACTTC. Its translation is CASSRSSRTAYEQYF.

The rearrangement joins TRBV27 to TRBJ2-7; TRBD1 matches 7 bases. The germline V gene has CDR1 MNHEY and CDR2 SMNVEV (reference sequence). The V segment lost 6 bases and the J segment 6 bases; nucleotides outside the gene matches: 5. The CDR3 length is 12 residues. The CDR3 reads CASSRTGLEQYF. In nucleotides, the CDR3 is TGTGCCAGCAGCAGGACAGGTCTCGAGCAGTACTTC.

On this clone itself: This sample also contains other DNA sequences that code for the same CDR3. The gene calls are TRBV5-1 and TRBJ2-7; D gene unclear. CDR1 is SGHRS and CDR2 is YFSETQ in the germline V gene. The ends were cut back, 3 bases at V and 3 bases at J, with 7 bases in the middle. There are 12 residues in the CDR3. The CDR3 region has the DNA TGCGCCAGCAGCTCTAATTACTACGAGCAGTACTTC. Protein: CASSSNYYEQYF.

The V and J genes are TRBV11-2 and TRBJ1-3; a weak D match, TRBD1 (5 bases). This CDR3 is 16 amino acids long. Deletions cut 5 bases from V and 4 bases from J, with 18 bases between. From germline, CDR1 is SGHAT and CDR2 FQNNGV. Written as DNA, the CDR3 is TGTGCCAGCAGCACAACTCCCGGGACTCTGGGAAACACCATATATTTT. Its protein product is CASSTTPGTLGNTIYF.

This clone was seen a few times. V gene TRBV10-3 combines with J gene TRBJ2-7, with a possible D match to TRBD1 (5 bases). This CDR3 comprises 12 residues. V was clipped by 8 bases and J by 4 bases, with 12 bases between them. Per germline, CDR1 ENHRY and CDR2 SYGVKD. The CDR3 sequence is CAIGQGGYEQYF. CDR3 nucleotides: TGTGCCATCGGGCAGGGTGGTTACGAGCAGTACTTC.

The chain links TRBV7-8 to TRBJ2-1, with a possible D match to TRBD2 (6 bases). In germline, CDR1 is SGHVS, CDR2 FQNEAQ. The CDR3 has 11 residues. Trimming stripped 6 bases from V and 10 bases from J, with 10 bases between. The CDR3 bases are TGTGCCAGCAGTCGGGACTCCGAGCAGTTCTTC. Translated: CASSRDSEQFF.

The chain uses TRBV27 and TRBJ2-2, with 7 nucleotides matching TRBD1. The CDR3 extends over 14 amino acids. Trimming cost V 8 bases and J 5 bases; bases outside gene matches: 8. In germline, CDR1 is MNHEY, CDR2 SMNVEV (reference sequence). CDR3 nucleotides: TGTGCCAGCTTAAGACAGGGCCTTACCGGGGAGCTGTTTTTT. Amino acids: CASLRQGLTGELFF.

Worth noting for this clone: Within the sample, other DNA sequences also encode this same CDR3. This chain uses TRBV27 with TRBJ1-5; unclear D gene. V gave up 3 bases and J gave up 3 bases, with 3 bases separating them. The CDR3 is made up of 12 amino acids. CDR1 and CDR2 (germline): MNHEY, SMNVEV (reference sequence). CDR3 region: CASSFYNQPQHF. CDR3 coding DNA: TGTGCCAGCAGTTTCTACAATCAGCCCCAGCATTTT.

V gene TRBV7-9 combines with J gene TRBJ1-4; 9 nucleotides line up with TRBD1. The CDR3 runs to 13 residues. The V gene's germline CDR1 is SEHNR and CDR2 FQNEAQ (reference sequence). V lost 5 bases to trimming and J lost 10 bases; unmatched junction nucleotides: 5. The CDR3 region is CASSGQGIGKLFF. CDR3 DNA sequence: TGTGCCAGCAGCGGACAGGGGATCGGAAAACTGTTTTTT.

This chain links TRBV5-6 with TRBJ2-2; D not certain. V dropped 3 bases and J dropped 3 bases, with 6 bases sitting between them. The CDR3 runs 13 residues. Looked up from germline, CDR1 is SGHDT and CDR2 is YYEEEE. Here the CDR3 reads CASSSLHTGELFF. The CDR3, as DNA: TGTGCCAGCAGCTCGCTACACACCGGGGAGCTGTTTTTT.

This chain links TRBV6-2 or TRBV6-3 with TRBJ2-1; 13 bases line up with TRBD2. The trim removed 2 bases at V and 4 bases at J, leaving 2 bases unmatched. CDR3 size: 16 residues. In germline, CDR1 is MNHEY, CDR2 SVGEGT. The CDR3 sequence: CASSYPGLAGYNEQFF. The CDR3 DNA reads TGTGCCAGCAGTTACCCGGGACTAGCGGGATACAATGAGCAGTTCTTC.

J is TRBJ2-1 and V is TRBV30, with TRBD1 as a possible D gene (5 bases). The CDR3 loop spans 16 amino acids. In germline, CDR1 is GTSNPN, CDR2 SVGIG (reference sequence). Trimming cost V 1 base and J 7 bases, with 20 bases left between them. The CDR3, as DNA: TGTGCCTGGAGTGCCCAAGCGTGGGGCGCTTCAAATGAGCAGTTCTTC. It specifies CAWSAQAWGASNEQFF.

This clone was seen more than once but under ten times. The genes are TRBV28 and TRBJ1-2; no clear D gene. The V end lost 2 bases, the J end lost 2 bases, and 12 bases lay between the germline ends. From germline, CDR1 is MDHEN and CDR2 SYDVKM. CDR3 length equals 15 residues. CDR3 coding DNA: TGTGCCAGCAGTTTACAATCATCGGGGAACTATGGCTACACCTTC. This codes for CASSLQSSGNYGYTF.

The chain combines TRBV7-5 with TRBJ2-2; the table's D gene call, TRBD2, was not cross checked with the DNA. TRBV7-5 is a pseudogene. The length of the CDR3 is 14 residues. CDR3 bases: TGTGCCAGAAGCCCCAGCGACGTTAGCGGGGAGCTGTTTTTT. Protein sequence: CARSPSDVSGELFF.

This clone showed up just once. The chain uses TRBV7-8 and TRBJ2-6; D gene uncertain. Germline loops: CDR1 SGHVS, CDR2 FQNEAQ. The CDR3 loop spans 14 amino acids. Trimming pared 3 bases from V and 0 bases from J, leaving 3 bases between. CDR3 protein: CASSLYSGANVLTF. In nucleotides, the CDR3 is TGTGCCAGCAGCTTGTACTCTGGGGCCAACGTCCTGACTTTC.

A word on this clone: An end of the junction differs from the germline gene, which may be a read error. The gene calls are TRBV7-7 and TRBJ2-5; the match to TRBD2 covers 11 bases. CDR1 and CDR2 from the germline V gene are SSHAT and FNYEAQ (reference sequence). The length of the CDR3 is 15 residues. The chain's CDR3 is CASSRTSGSFGTQYF. The CDR3 nucleotides read TGTGCTAGCAGCCGAACTAGCGGGAGCTTCGGGACCCAGTACTTC.

This clone was seen only once. The V gene is TRBV30, the J gene TRBJ1-2; possible D gene TRBD1, 6 bases. The CDR3 covers 12 residues. V lost 4 bases to trimming and J lost 8 bases, with 14 bases between them. The germline CDR1 and CDR2 sequences are GTSNPN and SVGIG (reference sequence). The CDR3 bases are TGTGCCTGGAAGAACAGGGATAGAGGCTACACCTTC. Its protein is CAWKNRDRGYTF. The complete variable domain, with remaining parts taken from reference TRBV30 and TRBJ1-2, reads SQTIHQWPATLVQPVGSPLSLECTVEGTSNPNLYWYRQAAGRGLQLLFYSVGIGQISSEVPQNLSASRPQDRQFILSSKKLLLSDSGFYLCAWKNRDRGYTFGSGTRLTVV.